This TCR beta chain came from a study of blood T cell repertoires in COVID-19 (TCRdb year 2020). Some background on the complete study: Collaborator samples came from the United States, Italy and Spain and covered acute and convalescent phases of COVID-19. The samples were drawn from the first 160 participants of the ongoing ImmuneRACE study and from 950 to 1,500 subjects provided by 6 global collaborators. The dataset comprised deeply sampled blood TCRbeta repertoires from subjects exposed to, actively infected with, or recovered from COVID-19. The repertoires were released in a freely available public database meant as a resource for research on the immune response to SARS-CoV-2. Sample metadata almost always included a de-identified subject ID, COVID-19 status, age in years and sex. Where available, HLA class I and class II types were obtained from metadata supplied by the sample provider rather than from assay-based typing. The prospective study material was composed of cDNA or gDNA derived from T cells, B-cell-depleted T cells, or PBMCs. Findings and caveats that apply to the study as a whole: Clinical and demographic metadata were provided uncurated, with the amount varying by source and participant.

Whole blood was collected in K2EDTA tubes by collaborating institutions according to the institutions' own protocols. For TCRbeta analysis, collaborators shipped samples as frozen whole blood, isolated PBMCs, or DNA extracted from either of those sample types. TCRbeta CDR3 regions were amplified from genomic DNA using the immunoSEQ Assay, a bias-controlled multiplex PCR. The study's own analysis went as follows. Nucleated cell counts per sample were estimated from amplification of reference gene primers within the assay. To quantify the absolute abundance of each unique TCRbeta CDR3 rearrangement, sequence reads were collapsed and filtered. Productive Simpson clonality was computed per sample as the square root of Simpson's diversity index over productive rearrangements. Entries here come from immuneACCESS through TCRdb and include only in-frame sequences with V and J called. Some clones fail to appear in such tables; in the studies checked, an unresolved V gene covers under half of the shortfall, and the cause of the remainder is unknown. The V and J calls and clone size were taken over from that table, and D and trimming were inferred from the DNA. The sample yields some 210,000 clones; 70% to 90% were counted once. More than 4.5% of the sample comes from the top ten.

According to the germline V gene (reference sequence), CDR1 reads LGHDT and CDR2 reads YNNKEL. The CDR3 measures 14 amino acids from cysteine to phenylalanine. The sequence is cut down to CDR3 DNA, 42 bases in frame from base 1. V gives up 5 bases and J gives up 3 bases, and the segment between their germline ends measures 12 bases. A note on this clone: What antigen it recognizes has not been identified. No base qualities exist here, and no much larger clone lies one base off it.

The rearrangement joined TRBV3-1 (or the pseudogene TRBV3-2) to TRBJ2-3; the D gene is unclear. The receptor was isolated from a woman in her forties with acute or convalescent COVID-19. The sample consisted of peripheral blood. Here is the DNA: TGTGCCAGCAGCATCCCAGGATGGACAGATACGCAGTATTTT. This gives the protein CASSIPGWTDTQYF.